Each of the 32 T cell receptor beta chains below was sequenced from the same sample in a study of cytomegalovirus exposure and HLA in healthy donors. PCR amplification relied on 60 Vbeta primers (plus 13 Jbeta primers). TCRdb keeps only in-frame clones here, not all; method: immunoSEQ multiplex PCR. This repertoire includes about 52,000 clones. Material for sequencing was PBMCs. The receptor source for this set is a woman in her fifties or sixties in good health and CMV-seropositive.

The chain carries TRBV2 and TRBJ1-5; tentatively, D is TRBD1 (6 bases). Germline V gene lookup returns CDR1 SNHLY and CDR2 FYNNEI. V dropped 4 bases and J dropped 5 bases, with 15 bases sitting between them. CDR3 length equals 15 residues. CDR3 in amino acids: CASSAQGLRDQPQHF. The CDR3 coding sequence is TGTGCCAGCAGTGCACAGGGTCTGCGTGATCAGCCCCAGCATTTT.

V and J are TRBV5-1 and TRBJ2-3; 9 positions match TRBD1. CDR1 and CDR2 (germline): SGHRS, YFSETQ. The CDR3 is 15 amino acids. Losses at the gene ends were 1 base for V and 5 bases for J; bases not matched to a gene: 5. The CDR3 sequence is CASSLTGGQGDTQYF. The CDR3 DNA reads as TGCGCCAGCAGCTTGACAGGGGGCCAGGGAGATACGCAGTATTTT.

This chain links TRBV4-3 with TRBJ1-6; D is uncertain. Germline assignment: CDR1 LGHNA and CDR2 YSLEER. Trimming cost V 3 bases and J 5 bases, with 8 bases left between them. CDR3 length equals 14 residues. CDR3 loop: CASSQWQNNSPLHF. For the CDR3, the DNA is TGCGCCAGCAGCCAGTGGCAGAATAATTCACCCCTCCACTTT.

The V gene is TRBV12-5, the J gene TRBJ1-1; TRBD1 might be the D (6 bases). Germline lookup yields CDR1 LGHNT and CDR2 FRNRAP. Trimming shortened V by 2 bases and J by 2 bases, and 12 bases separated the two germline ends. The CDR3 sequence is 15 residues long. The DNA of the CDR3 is TGTGCTAGTGGTTTGACACGGACAGCCAACACTGAAGCTTTCTTT. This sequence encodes CASGLTRTANTEAFF.

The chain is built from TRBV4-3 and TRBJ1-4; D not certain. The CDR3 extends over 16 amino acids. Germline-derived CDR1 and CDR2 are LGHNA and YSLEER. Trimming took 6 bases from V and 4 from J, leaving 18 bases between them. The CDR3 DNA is TGCGCCAGCAGTCAGCAAGAGGGAGGTAATAATGAAAAACTGTTTTTT. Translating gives CASSQQEGGNNEKLFF.

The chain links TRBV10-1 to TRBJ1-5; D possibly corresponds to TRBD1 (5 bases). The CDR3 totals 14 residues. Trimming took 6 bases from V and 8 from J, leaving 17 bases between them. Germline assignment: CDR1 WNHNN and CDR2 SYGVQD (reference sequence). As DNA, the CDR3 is TGCGCCAGCAGCCAGGGAATCCCTGGGGAGCCCCAGCATTTT. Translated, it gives CASSQGIPGEPQHF.

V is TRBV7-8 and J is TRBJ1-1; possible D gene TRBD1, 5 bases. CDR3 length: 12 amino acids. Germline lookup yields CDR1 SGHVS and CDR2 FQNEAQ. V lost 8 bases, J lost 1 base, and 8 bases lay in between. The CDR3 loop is CASAQGNTEAFF. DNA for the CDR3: TGTGCCAGCGCGCAGGGGAACACTGAAGCTTTCTTT.

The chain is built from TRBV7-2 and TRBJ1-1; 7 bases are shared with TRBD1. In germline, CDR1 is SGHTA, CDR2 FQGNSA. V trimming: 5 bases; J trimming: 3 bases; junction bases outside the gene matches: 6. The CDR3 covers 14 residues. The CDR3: CASSVRQGDTEAFF. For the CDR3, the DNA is TGTGCCAGCAGCGTGAGACAGGGCGACACTGAAGCTTTCTTT.

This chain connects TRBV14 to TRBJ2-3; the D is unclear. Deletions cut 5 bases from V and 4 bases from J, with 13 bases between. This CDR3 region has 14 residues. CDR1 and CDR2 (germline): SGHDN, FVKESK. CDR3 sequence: CASSYPGNPDTQYF. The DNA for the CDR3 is TGTGCCAGCAGCTACCCCGGTAATCCAGATACGCAGTATTTT.

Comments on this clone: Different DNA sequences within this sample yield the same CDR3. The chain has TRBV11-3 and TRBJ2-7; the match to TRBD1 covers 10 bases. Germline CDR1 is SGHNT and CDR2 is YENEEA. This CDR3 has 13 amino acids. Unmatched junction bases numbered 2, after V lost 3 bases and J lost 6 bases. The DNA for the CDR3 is TGTGCCAGCAGCTTTGGACAGGGGGTCGAGCAGTACTTC. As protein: CASSFGQGVEQYF. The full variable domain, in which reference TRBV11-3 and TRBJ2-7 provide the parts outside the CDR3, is EAGVVQSPRYKIIEKKQPVAFWCNPISGHNTLYWYLQNLGQGPELLIRYENEEAVDDSQLPKDRFSAERLKGVDSTLKIQPAELGDSAVYLCASSFGQGVEQYFGPGTRLTVT.

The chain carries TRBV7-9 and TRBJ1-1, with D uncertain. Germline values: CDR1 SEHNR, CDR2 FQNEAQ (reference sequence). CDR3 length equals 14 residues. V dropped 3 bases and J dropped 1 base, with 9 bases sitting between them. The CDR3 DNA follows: TGTGCCAGCAGCTTTACGGGATCGAACACTGAAGCTTTCTTT. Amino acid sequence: CASSFTGSNTEAFF.

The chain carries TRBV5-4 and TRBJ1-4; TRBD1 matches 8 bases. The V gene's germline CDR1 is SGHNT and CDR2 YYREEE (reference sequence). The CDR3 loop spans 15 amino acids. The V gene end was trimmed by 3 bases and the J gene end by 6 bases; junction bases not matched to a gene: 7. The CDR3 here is CASSYPGQGDEKLFF. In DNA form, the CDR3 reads TGTGCCAGCAGCTATCCTGGACAGGGTGATGAAAAACTGTTTTTT.

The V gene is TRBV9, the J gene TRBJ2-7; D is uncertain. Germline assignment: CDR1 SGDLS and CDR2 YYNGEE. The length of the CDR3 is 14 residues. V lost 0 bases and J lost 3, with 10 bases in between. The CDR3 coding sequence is TGTGCCAGCAGCGTAGGTTTCGGTCACTACGAGCAGTACTTC. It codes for CASSVGFGHYEQYF.

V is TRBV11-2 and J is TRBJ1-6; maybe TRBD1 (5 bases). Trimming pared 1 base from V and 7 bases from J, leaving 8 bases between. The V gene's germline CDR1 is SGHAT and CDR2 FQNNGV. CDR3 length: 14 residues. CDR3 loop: CASSLAGMNSPLHF. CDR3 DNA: TGTGCCAGCAGCTTAGCAGGGATGAATTCACCCCTCCACTTT.

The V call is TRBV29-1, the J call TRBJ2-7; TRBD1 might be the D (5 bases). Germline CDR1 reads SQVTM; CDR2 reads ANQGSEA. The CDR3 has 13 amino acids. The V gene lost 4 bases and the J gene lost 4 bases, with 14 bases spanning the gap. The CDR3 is CSVVRGGGYEQYF. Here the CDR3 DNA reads TGCAGCGTTGTTAGGGGTGGTGGGTACGAGCAGTACTTC.

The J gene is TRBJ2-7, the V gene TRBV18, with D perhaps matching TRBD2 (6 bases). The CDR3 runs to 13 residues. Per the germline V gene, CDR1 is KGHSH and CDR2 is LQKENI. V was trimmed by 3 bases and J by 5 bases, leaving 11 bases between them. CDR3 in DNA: TGTGCCAGCTCACCTTGGAGGGAGGACGAGCAGTACTTC. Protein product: CASSPWREDEQYF.

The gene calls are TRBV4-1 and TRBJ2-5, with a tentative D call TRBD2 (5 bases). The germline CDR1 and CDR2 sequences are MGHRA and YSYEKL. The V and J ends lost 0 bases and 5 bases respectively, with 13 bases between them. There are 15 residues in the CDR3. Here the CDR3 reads CASSQDGSISETQYF. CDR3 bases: TGCGCCAGCAGCCAAGATGGGAGTATCTCTGAGACCCAGTACTTC.

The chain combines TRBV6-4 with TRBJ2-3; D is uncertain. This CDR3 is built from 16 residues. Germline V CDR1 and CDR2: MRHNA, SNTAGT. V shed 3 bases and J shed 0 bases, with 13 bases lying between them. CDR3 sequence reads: CASSDVVSSSTDTQYF. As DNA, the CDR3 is TGTGCCAGCAGTGATGTAGTAAGTTCTAGCACAGATACGCAGTATTTT.

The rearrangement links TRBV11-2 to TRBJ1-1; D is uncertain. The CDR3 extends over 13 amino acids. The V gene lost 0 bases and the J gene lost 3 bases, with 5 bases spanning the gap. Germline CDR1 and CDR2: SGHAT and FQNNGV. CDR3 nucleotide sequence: TGTGCCAGCAGCTTAGAGGCGGACACTGAAGCTTTCTTT. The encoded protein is CASSLEADTEAFF. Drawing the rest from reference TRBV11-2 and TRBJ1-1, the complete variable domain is EAGVAQSPRYKIIEKRQSVAFWCNPISGHATLYWYQQILGQGPKLLIQFQNNGVVDDSQLPKDRFSAERLKGVDSTLKIQPAKLEDSAVYLCASSLEADTEAFFGQGTRLTVV.

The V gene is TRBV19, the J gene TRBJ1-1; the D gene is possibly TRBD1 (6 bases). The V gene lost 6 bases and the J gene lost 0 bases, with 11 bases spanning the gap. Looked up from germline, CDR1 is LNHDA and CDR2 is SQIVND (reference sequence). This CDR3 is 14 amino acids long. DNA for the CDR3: TGTGCCAGTAGGGACAGCAGCATGAACACTGAAGCTTTCTTT. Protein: CASRDSSMNTEAFF.

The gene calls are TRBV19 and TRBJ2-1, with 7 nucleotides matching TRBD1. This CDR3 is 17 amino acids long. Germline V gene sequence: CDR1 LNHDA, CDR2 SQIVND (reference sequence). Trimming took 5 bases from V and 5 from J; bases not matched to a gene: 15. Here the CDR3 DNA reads TGTGCCAGTAGTTGGAGAGGGGGCGGGCTTGGGGACAATGAGCAGTTCTTC. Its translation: CASSWRGGGLGDNEQFF.

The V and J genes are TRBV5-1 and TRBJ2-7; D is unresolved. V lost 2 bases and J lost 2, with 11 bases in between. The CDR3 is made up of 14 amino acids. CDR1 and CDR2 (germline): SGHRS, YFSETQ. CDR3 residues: CASSFLSSPYEQYF. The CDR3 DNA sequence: TGCGCCAGCAGCTTCTTGTCTTCCCCCTACGAGCAGTACTTC.

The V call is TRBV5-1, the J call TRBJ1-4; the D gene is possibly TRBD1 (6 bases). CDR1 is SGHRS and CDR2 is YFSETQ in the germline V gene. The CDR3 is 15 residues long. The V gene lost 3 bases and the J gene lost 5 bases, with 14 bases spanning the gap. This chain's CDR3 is CASSYTGLANEKLFF. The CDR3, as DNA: TGCGCCAGCAGCTACACAGGGTTGGCCAATGAAAAACTGTTTTTT.

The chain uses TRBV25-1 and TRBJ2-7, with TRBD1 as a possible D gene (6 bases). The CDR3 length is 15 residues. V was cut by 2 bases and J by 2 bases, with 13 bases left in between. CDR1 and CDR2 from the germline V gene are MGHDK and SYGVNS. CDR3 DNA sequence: TGTGCCAGCAGTGAACCGGGACAAGTTCCCTACGAGCAGTACTTC. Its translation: CASSEPGQVPYEQYF.

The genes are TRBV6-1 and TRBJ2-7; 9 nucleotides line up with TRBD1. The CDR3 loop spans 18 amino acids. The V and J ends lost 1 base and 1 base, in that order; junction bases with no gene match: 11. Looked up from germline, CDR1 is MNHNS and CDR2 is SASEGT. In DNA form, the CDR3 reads TGTGCCAGCAGTGAAGGGGGGAGATTGGGACAGGGATCCTACGAGCAGTACTTC. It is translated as CASSEGGRLGQGSYEQYF.

The CDR3 sequence is CASAVTSGGTKNIQYF. The CDR3 region has the DNA TGTGCCAGCGCCGTGACTAGCGGGGGGACCAAAAACATTCAGTACTTC. The chain recombines TRBV18 with TRBJ2-4; 13 bases are a match to TRBD2. Germline V gene sequence: CDR1 KGHSH, CDR2 LQKENI. J gave up 2 bases and V 8 bases, and 6 bases lay outside the gene matches. The CDR3 extends over 16 amino acids.

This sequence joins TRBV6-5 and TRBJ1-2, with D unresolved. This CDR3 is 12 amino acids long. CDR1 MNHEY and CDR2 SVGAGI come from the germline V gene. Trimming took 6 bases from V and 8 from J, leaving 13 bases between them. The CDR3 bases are TGTGCCAGCAGCCCAGGACGAGGGGGCTACACCTTC. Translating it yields CASSPGRGGYTF.

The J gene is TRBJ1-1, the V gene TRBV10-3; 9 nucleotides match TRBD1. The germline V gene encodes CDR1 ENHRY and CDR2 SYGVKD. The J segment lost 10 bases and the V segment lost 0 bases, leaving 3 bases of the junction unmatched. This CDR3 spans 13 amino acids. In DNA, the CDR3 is TGTGCCATCAGTGAGTCGGACAGGGGTAGAGCTTTCTTT. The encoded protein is CAISESDRGRAFF.

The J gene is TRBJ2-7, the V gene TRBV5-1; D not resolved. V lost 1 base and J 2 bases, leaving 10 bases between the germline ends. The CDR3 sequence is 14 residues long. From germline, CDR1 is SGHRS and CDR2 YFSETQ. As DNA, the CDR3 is TGCGCCAGCAGCTTGACTACATCAACCTACGAGCAGTACTTC. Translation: CASSLTTSTYEQYF.

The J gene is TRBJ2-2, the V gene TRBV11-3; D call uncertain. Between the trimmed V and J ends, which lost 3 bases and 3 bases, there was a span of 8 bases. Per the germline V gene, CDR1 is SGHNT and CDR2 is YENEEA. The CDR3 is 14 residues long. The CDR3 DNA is TGTGCCAGCAGCTTTGGCTCGTACACCGGGGAGCTGTTTTTT. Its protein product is CASSFGSYTGELFF.

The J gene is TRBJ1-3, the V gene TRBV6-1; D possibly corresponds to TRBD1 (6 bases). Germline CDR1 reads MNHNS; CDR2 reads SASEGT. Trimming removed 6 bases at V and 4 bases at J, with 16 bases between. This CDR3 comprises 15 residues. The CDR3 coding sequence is TGTGCCAGCAGCCCGACACAGGGCTACGGAAACACCATATATTTT. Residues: CASSPTQGYGNTIYF.

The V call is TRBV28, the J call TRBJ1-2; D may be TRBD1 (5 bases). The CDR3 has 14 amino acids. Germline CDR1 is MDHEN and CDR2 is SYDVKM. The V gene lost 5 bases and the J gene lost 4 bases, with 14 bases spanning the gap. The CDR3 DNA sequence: TGTGCCAGCAGTCCACAGGTCTCCATCTATGGCTACACCTTC. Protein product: CASSPQVSIYGYTF.